This T cell receptor beta chain appears in the sequencing data of a study of T cells in Graves' hyperthyroidism and ophthalmopathy (dated by TCRdb to the late 2010s). As for the study more broadly: Peripheral blood was collected at initial diagnosis, before any treatment. To identify distinguishing TCR V-J signatures, a discovery cohort of some 100 patients was used, comprising some 43 with Graves' ophthalmopathy and approximately 57 with stable Graves' hyperthyroidism. An independent validation cohort of 18 to 20 hyperthyroidism patients and approximately 15 patients who later progressed to ophthalmopathy tested prospective prediction of ophthalmopathy. The roughly 90 discovery patients were divided at random into training and test sets in a 7:3 ratio. In six Graves' hyperthyroidism patients, the study also compared T-cell repertoires from thyroid tissue with T-cell repertoires from blood. Following sampling, methimazole starting at 30 mg daily was given to hyperthyroidism patients, and high-dose intravenous methylprednisolone was given to ophthalmopathy patients. The paper describes TCR Vbeta CDR3 sequencing of 120 to 150 peripheral blood samples, made up of 43 ophthalmopathy patients, around 73 hyperthyroidism patients and 17 progressor patients. What the authors observed across the whole study: Most expanded thyroid clonotypes (frequency above 0.001) were also detected in blood, suggesting blood repertoires may reflect thyroid immune responses. No statistical method was used to fix the sample size in advance, and group allocation was not hidden from the investigators. In validation, the model predicted progression to ophthalmopathy a median of roughly 6.1 months before onset, with around 70% sensitivity and about 72% specificity. A 13 V-J signature model separated ophthalmopathy from stable hyperthyroidism, with approximately 87% sensitivity and 81% to 82% specificity in cross-validation and 80%/75% in testing.

A word on this clonotype: Its antigen remains unidentified. This could be a read error, since a much larger clone is one nucleotide away.

Graves' hyperthyroidism was defined as stable when no progression to ophthalmopathy occurred over 18 months of follow-up. Hyperthyroidism patients were newly diagnosed, had a disease duration of under 2 months, and were aged 18 to 65 years. The study excluded patients with uncontrolled infections, other autoimmune diseases, pregnancy or lactation. Diagnoses were established on the basis of clinical symptoms, serum thyroxine and TRAb, thyroid ultrasound, and orbital computed tomography. PBMCs were separated from over 9 ml of fresh peripheral blood using Ficoll-Paque density gradient centrifugation. Trizol reagent was used to extract total RNA, and RNA quality was then checked on an Agilent 2100 Bioanalyzer. TCR beta CDR3 regions were amplified from RNA transcripts. For the first round of RT-PCR on the TCR CDR3, the HTBI primer set was used together with the Qiagen OneStep RT-PCR kit. Libraries were constructed in a second round of multiplex PCR, after which size selection and purification were carried out. Sequencing of the libraries was done on an Illumina HiSeq2000 using paired-end 100 bp reads. The paper's processing steps were these. SOAPnuke was used to process the raw data, removing reads that contained adapters or uncalled bases, had a mean Phred below 15, or lacked an exact match to the constant primer or identifier. COPE v1.2.5 was used to merge high-quality paired reads, and clonotypes were defined as unique nucleotide sequences. MiTCR v1.1 was used to align clonotypes to the IMGT TRBV, TRBD and TRBJ reference segments. Analysis was restricted to V-J combinations with a frequency above 0.0001, which covered approximately 99% of repertoires. A TCS score was defined as the ratio of F50 (clonal expansion) to E x V (chaos), with BLOSUM62-based TCRdist applied between CDR3 peptides within each V-J. Welch's t-statistics and random forest reduced roughly 530 V-J features to 13, which were used in a naive Bayes classifier (R e1071). The Morisita-Horn index was used to measure how similar the thyroid and blood repertoires were. Clones were called with MiXCR by TCRdb after fastp trimmed the public reads at Q25, and only in-frame beta chains were retained. Rows are unified per CDR3 protein, each entry keeping the most common DNA and genes. The V and J calls shown here were made by TCRdb, not taken from the authors' results. A total of nearly 750,000 distinct CDR3 sequences appear in this sample, around a third of them only once. The ten largest clones represent more than 25% of the sample.

Sequences were obtained from blood. The origin of this receptor is a woman aged 40 to 50 with Graves' hyperthyroidism.

The CDR3 loop reads CASSPRYQSNTGAFF. The DNA sequence is given as TGCGCCAGCAGCCCCCGTTATCAGTCGAACACTGGAGCTTTCTTT. This chain joins TRBV7-2 to TRBJ1-1, with no confidently assigned D gene. The germline V gene sets CDR1 to SGHTA and CDR2 to FQGNSA. The CDR3, cysteine through phenylalanine, is 15 amino acids long. CDR3 DNA only is kept here, 45 bases in frame from base 1.